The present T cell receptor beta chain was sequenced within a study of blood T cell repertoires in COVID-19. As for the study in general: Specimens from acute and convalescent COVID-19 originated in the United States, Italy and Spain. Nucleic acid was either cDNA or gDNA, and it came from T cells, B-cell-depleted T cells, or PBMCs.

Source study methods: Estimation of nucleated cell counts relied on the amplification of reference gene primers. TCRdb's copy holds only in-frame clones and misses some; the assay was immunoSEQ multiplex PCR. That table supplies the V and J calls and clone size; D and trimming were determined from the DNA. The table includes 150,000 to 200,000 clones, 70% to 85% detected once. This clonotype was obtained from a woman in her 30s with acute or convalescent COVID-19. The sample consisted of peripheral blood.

Here the CDR3 DNA reads TGTGCCATCTCTCTAGCGGGAGCAGATACGCAGTATTTT. It codes for CAISLAGADTQYF. V and J are TRBV28 and TRBJ2-3, with 10 bases lining up with TRBD2. This CDR3 has 13 amino acids. Germline CDR1 MDHEN, CDR2 SYDVKM. The ends lost 10 bases at V and 4 bases at J; junction bases unmatched: 5.